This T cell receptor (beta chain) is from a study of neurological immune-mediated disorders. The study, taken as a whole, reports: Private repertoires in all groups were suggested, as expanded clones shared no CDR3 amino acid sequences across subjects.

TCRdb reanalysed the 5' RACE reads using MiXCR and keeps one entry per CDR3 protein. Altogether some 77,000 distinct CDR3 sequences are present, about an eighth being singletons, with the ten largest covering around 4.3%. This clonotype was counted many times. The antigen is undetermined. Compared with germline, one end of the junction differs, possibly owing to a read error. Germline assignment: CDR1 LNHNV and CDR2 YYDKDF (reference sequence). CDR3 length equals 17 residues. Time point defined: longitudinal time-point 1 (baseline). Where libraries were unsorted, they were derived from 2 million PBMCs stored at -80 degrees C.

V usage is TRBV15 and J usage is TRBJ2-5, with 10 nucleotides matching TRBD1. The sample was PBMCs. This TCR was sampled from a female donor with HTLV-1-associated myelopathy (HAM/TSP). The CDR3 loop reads CATSRDASTGGSETQYF. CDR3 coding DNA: TGTGCTACCAGCAGAGATGCCTCGACAGGGGGCTCGGAGACCCAGTACTTC.